This T cell receptor beta chain was documented in a study of T cell responses to AZD1222 COVID-19 vaccine. Clones were sequenced by immunoSEQ multiplex PCR, and TCRdb holds only the in-frame ones, with some missing. The data show 18,000 or so clones, with under 90% seen just once and 8% to 10% held by the top ten. About this clone itself: Antigen specificity is unknown.

Losses at the gene ends were 1 base for V and 5 bases for J; bases not matched to a gene: 9. The CDR3 is 16 amino acids. Per germline, CDR1 MGHRA and CDR2 YSYEKL. General study points: Following two doses of AZD1222, Spike-specific TCR breadth and depth rose. Donor demographics were predominantly white British with a female majority; clonal diversity may be underestimated. Baseline serology detected seropositivity in only six AZD1222 recipients.

Whether given at about 4 or about 12 weeks, second doses were pooled. The chain links TRBV4-1 to TRBJ2-5, with TRBD1 matching over 8 bases. The input for sequencing was peripheral blood, taken 28 days after the second AZD1222 dose. The sequence came from an adult who received the AZD1222 COVID-19 vaccine. CDR3 nucleotide sequence: TGCGCCAGCAGCCAAGGATCGGCAGGGGGCTGGGAGACCCAGTACTTC. It encodes CASSQGSAGGWETQYF.